The 14 T cell receptor beta chains reported below all come from one sample, sequenced in a study of blood T cell repertoires in COVID-19 (dated by TCRdb to the early 2020s). Libraries were built with the immunoSEQ multiplex PCR assay. TCRdb stores this immuneACCESS table with in-frame sequences only. Part of the clones is absent; in the studies checked, under half of the shortfall reflects unresolved V genes, and no reason is known for the rest. Recorded for this sample are about 86,000 clones; 87% of them occurred a single time. The ten largest account for more than 0.85% of the sample. The specimen was peripheral blood. All receptors derive from a human donor in a cohort sampled during active COVID-19.

A single count supports this clone. The junction departs from the called germline gene at one end, perhaps through a read error. V is TRBV7-7 and J is TRBJ2-5; TRBD2 is a possible D gene (6 bases). The CDR3 covers 15 residues. The V gene's germline CDR1 is SSHAT and CDR2 FNYEAQ (reference sequence). This CDR3 reads CASSGGSGFEETQYF. Here the CDR3 DNA reads TGTGCTAGCAGTGGGGGGAGCGGGTTTGAAGAGACCCAGTACTTC. Variable domain in full (rest from reference TRBV7-7 and TRBJ2-5): GAGVSQSPRYKVTKRGQDVTLRCDPISSHATLYWYQQALGQGPEFLTYFNYEAQPDKSGLPSDRFSAERPEGSISTLTIQRTEQRDSAMYRCASSGGSGFEETQYFGPGTRLLVL.

The chain is built from TRBV7-2 and TRBJ1-3; D possibly corresponds to TRBD1 (6 bases). V gave up 8 bases and J gave up 2 bases, with 10 bases separating them. Germline V gene lookup returns CDR1 SGHTA and CDR2 FQGNSA. The CDR3 sequence is 13 residues long. The CDR3 region is CASLGQTGNTIYF. Here the CDR3 DNA reads TGTGCCAGCTTAGGACAGACTGGAAACACCATATATTTT.

The chain couples TRBV6-6 to TRBJ2-7, with 9 bases fitting TRBD1. Trimming removed 6 bases from V and 0 bases from J; junction bases left unmatched: 6. This CDR3 is 15 amino acids long. In germline, CDR1 is MNHNY, CDR2 SVGAGI (reference sequence). This CDR3 reads CASRPGTGSSYEQYF. The CDR3 nucleotides are TGTGCCAGCAGGCCCGGGACAGGGAGCTCCTACGAGCAGTACTTC.

V is TRBV5-6 and J is TRBJ1-4, with 11 positions matching TRBD1. Germline V gene lookup returns CDR1 SGHDT and CDR2 YYEEEE. V gave up 4 bases and J gave up 5 bases; unmatched junction bases: 7. This CDR3 contains 16 residues. CDR3 coding DNA: TGTGCCAGCAGCCGGAGGGACAGGGGGGAAAATGAAAAACTGTTTTTT. It is translated as CASSRRDRGENEKLFF.

The chain couples TRBV6-5 to TRBJ1-5, with TRBD1 matching over 10 bases. V lost 5 bases and J lost 6; bases outside the gene matches: 7. CDR1 is MNHEY, CDR2 SVGAGI, per germline. The CDR3 loop spans 15 amino acids. In nucleotides, the CDR3 is TGTGCCAGCAGTAGACAGGGGGCAGGGGGTCAGCCCCAGCATTTT. It yields the protein CASSRQGAGGQPQHF.

This chain connects TRBV6-6 to TRBJ1-1; TRBD1 aligns across 9 bases. Per germline, CDR1 MNHNY and CDR2 SVGAGI (reference sequence). The CDR3 extends over 14 amino acids. J gave up 4 bases and V 4 bases, and 4 bases lay outside the gene matches. The CDR3: CASSSQTGGTEAFF. CDR3 nucleotides: TGTGCCAGCAGTTCCCAGACAGGGGGCACTGAAGCTTTCTTT.

The CDR3 DNA reads as TGTGCCACCGGGGGGGTCGAGGGCTACACCTTC. Translating gives CATGGVEGYTF. This sequence joins TRBV28 and TRBJ1-2; TRBD1 is a possible D gene (5 bases). The CDR3 has 11 residues. The germline CDR1 and CDR2 sequences are MDHEN and SYDVKM. Trimming took 10 bases from V and 8 from J, leaving 14 bases between them.

In this sample, this clone turned up once. The chain employs TRBV5-1 and TRBJ2-6; the D gene is possibly TRBD1 (6 bases). The CDR3 covers 16 residues. Germline V gene sequence: CDR1 SGHRS, CDR2 YFSETQ. V shed 4 bases and J shed 7 bases, with 18 bases lying between them. This CDR3 reads CASSRGTSEGANVLTF. In nucleotides, the CDR3 is TGCGCCAGCAGCAGGGGGACAAGTGAAGGAGCCAACGTCCTGACTTTC.

The chain has TRBV7-3 and TRBJ2-1, with TRBD1 identical over 7 bases. CDR1 is SGHTA, CDR2 FQGTGA, per germline. J lost 0 bases, V lost 5 bases, and 10 bases had no gene match. The CDR3 runs to 17 residues. In DNA form, the CDR3 reads TGTGCCAGCAGCCAAACAGCCAGACAGGGCTCCTACAATGAGCAGTTCTTC. This encodes CASSQTARQGSYNEQFF.

On this clone: At the DNA level, this CDR3 is encoded by other sequences in the same sample as well. This chain links TRBV5-1 with TRBJ2-7; D unclear. Per germline, CDR1 SGHRS and CDR2 YFSETQ. Trimming stripped 0 bases from V and 4 bases from J, with 8 bases between. The CDR3 runs to 13 residues. The CDR3 loop reads CASSLGAGYEQYF. The CDR3, as DNA: TGCGCCAGCAGCTTGGGGGCCGGATACGAGCAGTACTTC.

This chain links TRBV18 with TRBJ1-4; possibly TRBD1 for D (6 bases). The CDR3 sequence is 14 residues long. Between the trimmed V and J ends, which lost 3 bases and 4 bases, there was a span of 9 bases. In germline, CDR1 is KGHSH, CDR2 LQKENI. CDR3 in DNA: TGTGCCAGCTCACCGCGACAGGATAATGAAAAACTGTTTTTT. Translating it yields CASSPRQDNEKLFF.

The chain recombines TRBV2 with TRBJ1-6, with TRBD1 identical over 9 bases. The ends lost 6 bases at V and 7 bases at J; junction bases unmatched: 7. Germline lookup yields CDR1 SNHLY and CDR2 FYNNEI. CDR3 length: 15 amino acids. In DNA form, the CDR3 reads TGTGCCAGCAGGTCATCCGGGACAGGGAATTCACCCCTCCACTTT. This gives the protein CASRSSGTGNSPLHF.

The CDR3 loop is CASSEKTGLPQHF. The CDR3 DNA is TGTGCCAGCAGCGAAAAGACAGGGTTGCCCCAGCATTTT. The chain has TRBV2 and TRBJ1-5, with 7 bases fitting TRBD1. The CDR3 runs to 13 residues. The ends lost 6 bases at V and 9 bases at J; junction bases unmatched: 8. Germline-derived CDR1 and CDR2 are SNHLY and FYNNEI.

The chain recombines TRBV19 with TRBJ2-4, with TRBD1 matching over 9 bases. CDR1 is LNHDA and CDR2 is SQIVND in the germline V gene (reference sequence). The J segment lost 6 bases and the V segment lost 2 bases, leaving 5 bases of the junction unmatched. This CDR3 spans 15 amino acids. CDR3 protein: CASSITGTGRNIQYF. CDR3 coding DNA: TGTGCCAGTAGTATAACGGGGACAGGGAGAAACATTCAGTACTTC.